This TCR beta chain appears in the sequencing data of a study of blood T cell repertoires in COVID-19. Study at large: Samples came from the United States, Italy and Spain, spanning acute and convalescent COVID-19. From T cells, B-cell-depleted T cells, or PBMCs came the material, which was cDNA or gDNA.

The germline V gene encodes CDR1 KGHSH and CDR2 LQKENI. V lost 2 bases, J lost 4 bases, and 5 bases stayed unmatched. CDR3 length: 15 residues. A few counts support this clone. In the source study's methods: Nucleated cell counts were estimated from reference gene primer amplification. The data were produced by immunoSEQ multiplex PCR, yet TCRdb's version contains in-frame clones alone and is incomplete. That table furnishes V, J and clone size, whereas the DNA furnished D and trimming. The sample has approximately 670,000 clones, around 90% seen once. The source material was peripheral blood. This TCR derives from a woman aged 18-35 years with acute or convalescent COVID-19. The chain employs TRBV18 and TRBJ1-1; TRBD1 matches at 9 bases. In nucleotides, the CDR3 is TGTGCCAGCTCACCAACGGACAGGGGAGCCACTGAAGCTTTCTTT. This gives the protein CASSPTDRGATEAFF.